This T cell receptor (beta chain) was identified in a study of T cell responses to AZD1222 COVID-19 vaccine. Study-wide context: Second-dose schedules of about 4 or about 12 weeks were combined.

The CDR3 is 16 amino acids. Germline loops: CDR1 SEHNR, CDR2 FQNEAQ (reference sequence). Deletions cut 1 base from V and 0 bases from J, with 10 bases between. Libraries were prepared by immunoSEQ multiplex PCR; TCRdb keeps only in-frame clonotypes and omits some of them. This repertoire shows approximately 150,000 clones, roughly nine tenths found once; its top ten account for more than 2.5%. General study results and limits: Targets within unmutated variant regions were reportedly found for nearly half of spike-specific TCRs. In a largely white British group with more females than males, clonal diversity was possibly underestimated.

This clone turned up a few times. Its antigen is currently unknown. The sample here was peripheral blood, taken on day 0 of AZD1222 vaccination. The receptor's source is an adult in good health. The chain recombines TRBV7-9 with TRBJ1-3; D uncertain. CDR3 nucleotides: TGTGCCAGCAGCTTAGGGCTCGCGTACTCTGGAAACACCATATATTTT. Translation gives CASSLGLAYSGNTIYF.